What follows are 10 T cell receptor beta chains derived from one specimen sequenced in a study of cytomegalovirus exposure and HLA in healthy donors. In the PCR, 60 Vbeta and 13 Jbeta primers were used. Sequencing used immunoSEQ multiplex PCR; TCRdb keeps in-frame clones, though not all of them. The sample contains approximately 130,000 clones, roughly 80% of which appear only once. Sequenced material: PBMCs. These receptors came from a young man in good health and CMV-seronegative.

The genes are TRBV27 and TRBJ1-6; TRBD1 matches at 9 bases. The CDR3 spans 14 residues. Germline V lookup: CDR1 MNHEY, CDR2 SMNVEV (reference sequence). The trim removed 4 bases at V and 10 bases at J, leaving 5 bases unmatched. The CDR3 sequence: CASSSDRGFSPLHF. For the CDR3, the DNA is TGTGCCAGCAGTTCGGACAGGGGATTCTCACCCCTCCACTTT.

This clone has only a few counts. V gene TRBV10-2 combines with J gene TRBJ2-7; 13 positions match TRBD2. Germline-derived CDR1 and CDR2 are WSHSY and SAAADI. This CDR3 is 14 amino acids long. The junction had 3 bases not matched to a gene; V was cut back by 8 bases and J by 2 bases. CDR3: CASRTSGRAYEQYF. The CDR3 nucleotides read TGCGCCAGCCGTACTAGCGGGAGGGCCTACGAGCAGTACTTC.

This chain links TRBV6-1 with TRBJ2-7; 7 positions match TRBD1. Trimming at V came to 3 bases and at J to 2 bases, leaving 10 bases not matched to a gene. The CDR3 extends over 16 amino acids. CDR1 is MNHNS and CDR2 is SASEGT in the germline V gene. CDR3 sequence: CASSDLGQPVAYEQYF. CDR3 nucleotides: TGTGCCAGCAGTGACCTGGGACAGCCCGTCGCCTACGAGCAGTACTTC.

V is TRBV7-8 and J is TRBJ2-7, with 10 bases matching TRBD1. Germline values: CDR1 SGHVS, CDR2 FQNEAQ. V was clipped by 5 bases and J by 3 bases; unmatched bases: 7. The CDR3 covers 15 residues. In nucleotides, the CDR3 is TGTGCCAGCAGCCCTAGGAGGGACAGGGGCTACGAGCAGTACTTC. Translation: CASSPRRDRGYEQYF.

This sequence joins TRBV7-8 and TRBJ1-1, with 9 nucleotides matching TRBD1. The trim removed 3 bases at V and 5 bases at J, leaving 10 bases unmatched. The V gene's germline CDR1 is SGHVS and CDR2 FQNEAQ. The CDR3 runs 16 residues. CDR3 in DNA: TGTGCCAGCAGCTTGGATCCCGGGACAGGGAGAACTGAAGCTTTCTTT. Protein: CASSLDPGTGRTEAFF.

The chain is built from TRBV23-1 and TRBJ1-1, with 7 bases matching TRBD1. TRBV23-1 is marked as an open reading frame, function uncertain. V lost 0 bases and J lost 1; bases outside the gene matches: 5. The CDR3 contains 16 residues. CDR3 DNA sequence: TGCGCCAGCAGTCAATCCGCGACAGGGACGAACACTGAAGCTTTCTTT. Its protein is CASSQSATGTNTEAFF.

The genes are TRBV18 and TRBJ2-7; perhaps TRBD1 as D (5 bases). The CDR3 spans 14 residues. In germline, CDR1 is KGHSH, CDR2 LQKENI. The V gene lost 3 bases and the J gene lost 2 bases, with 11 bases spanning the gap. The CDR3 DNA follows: TGTGCCAGCTCACCCGGACACTTAGCCTACGAGCAGTACTTC. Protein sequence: CASSPGHLAYEQYF.

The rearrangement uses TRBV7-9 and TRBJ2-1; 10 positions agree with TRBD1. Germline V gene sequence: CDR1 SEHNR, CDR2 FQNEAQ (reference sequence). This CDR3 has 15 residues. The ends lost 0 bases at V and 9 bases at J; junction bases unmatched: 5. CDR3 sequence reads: CASSLAGGQGTEQFF. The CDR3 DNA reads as TGTGCCAGCAGCTTAGCAGGGGGACAGGGGACTGAGCAGTTCTTC.

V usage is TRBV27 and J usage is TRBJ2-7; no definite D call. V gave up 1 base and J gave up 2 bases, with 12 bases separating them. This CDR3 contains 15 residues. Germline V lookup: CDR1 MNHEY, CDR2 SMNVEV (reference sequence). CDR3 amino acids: CASSLYRHATYEQYF. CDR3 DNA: TGTGCCAGCAGTTTATACCGACACGCAACCTACGAGCAGTACTTC.

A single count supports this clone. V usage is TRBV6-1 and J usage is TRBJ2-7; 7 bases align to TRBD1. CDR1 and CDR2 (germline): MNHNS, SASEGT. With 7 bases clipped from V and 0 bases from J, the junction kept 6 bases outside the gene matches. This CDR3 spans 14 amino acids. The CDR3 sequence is CASKGTVSSYEQYF. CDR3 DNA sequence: TGTGCCAGCAAAGGGACAGTGAGCTCCTACGAGCAGTACTTC.